This T cell receptor beta chain appears in the sequencing data of a study of early T cells in non-severe SARS-CoV-2 infection. At the level of the study: Bulk RNA taken from unsorted whole blood was sequenced, leaving chains unpaired. Notes on the study in general: VDJdb-based annotation leaned toward anti-spike CD8 responses and missed private and CD4 specificities.

The table lists this clonotype with a few counts. Its antigen is not known. Individual cDNA molecules carried attached unique molecular identifiers. TCRdb re-called the 5' RACE reads with MiXCR, one entry per CDR3 protein. The table has more than 50,000 distinct CDR3 sequences, about 13% seen once; the top ten hold about a tenth. The CDR3 loop spans 15 amino acids. Germline V lookup: CDR1 MNHNY, CDR2 SVGAGI (reference sequence). V lost 6 bases, J lost 3 bases, and 14 bases lay in between. This TCR was sampled from an adult who was a healthcare worker with PCR-confirmed SARS-CoV-2 infection or an uninfected control (not recorded which). The starting material was whole blood, obtained at baseline. The chain employs TRBV6-6 and TRBJ2-2; a possible D gene is TRBD1 (6 bases). The CDR3 is CASSLGASHTGELFF. CDR3 bases: TGTGCCAGCAGCCTGGGGGCGTCCCACACCGGGGAGCTGTTTTTT.